The clone carrying this T cell receptor beta chain appeared once. The sample originates from a study of blood T cell repertoires in COVID-19. Study summary: Samples representing acute and convalescent COVID-19 were sourced from the United States, Italy and Spain. Sample material is recorded as cDNA or gDNA derived from T cells, B-cell-depleted T cells, or PBMCs.

Original processing methods: It was from reference gene primer amplification that nucleated cell counts were estimated. Sequencing used immunoSEQ multiplex PCR; TCRdb keeps in-frame clones, though not all of them. V, J and clone size are taken as reported in that table, and D and trimming were inferred from the DNA itself. The sample includes about 300,000 clones, around 88% of them seen just once. This sequence originates from a woman aged 45-59 years with acute or convalescent COVID-19. The specimen sequenced was peripheral blood.

CDR3 DNA: TGTGCCAGCATGGGACAGATCAATCAGCCCCAGCATTTT. Encoded protein: CASMGQINQPQHF. This sequence joins TRBV6-5 and TRBJ1-5; 7 positions match TRBD1. V gave up 7 bases and J gave up 3 bases; unmatched junction bases: 3. Germline V lookup: CDR1 MNHEY, CDR2 SVGAGI. The CDR3 has 13 amino acids.